This TCR beta chain was identified during a study of cytomegalovirus exposure and HLA in healthy donors. PCR amplification relied on 60 Vbeta primers (plus 13 Jbeta primers). Profiling relied on immunoSEQ multiplex PCR, and the TCRdb table lists in-frame clones only, not all of them. The sample has 150,000 to 200,000 clones; around 79% are singletons. This sequence was found in a woman aged 35 to 49 in good health and CMV-seronegative. Sequencing was done on a sample of PBMCs.

CDR3 loop: CASSAYRWHTEAFF. The CDR3 coding sequence is TGTGCCAGCAGCGCATACAGGTGGCACACTGAAGCTTTCTTT. The gene calls are TRBV9 and TRBJ1-1, with D possibly being TRBD1 (5 bases). This CDR3 has 14 amino acids. Germline assignment: CDR1 SGDLS and CDR2 YYNGEE. V was pared by 3 bases and J by 3 bases, with 12 bases between.